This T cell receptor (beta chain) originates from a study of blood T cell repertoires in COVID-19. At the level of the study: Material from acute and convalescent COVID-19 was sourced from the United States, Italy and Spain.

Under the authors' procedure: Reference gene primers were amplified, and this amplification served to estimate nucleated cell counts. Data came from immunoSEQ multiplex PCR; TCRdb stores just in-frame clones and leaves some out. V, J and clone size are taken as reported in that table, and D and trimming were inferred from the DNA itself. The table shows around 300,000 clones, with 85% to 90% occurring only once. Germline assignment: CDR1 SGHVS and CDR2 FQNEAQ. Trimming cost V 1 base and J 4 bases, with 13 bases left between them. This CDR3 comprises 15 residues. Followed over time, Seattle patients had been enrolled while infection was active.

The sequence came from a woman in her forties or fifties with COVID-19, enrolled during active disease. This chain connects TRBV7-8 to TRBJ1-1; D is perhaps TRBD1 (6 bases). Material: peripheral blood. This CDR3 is CASSLGQAFGTEAFF. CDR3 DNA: TGTGCCAGCAGCTTAGGACAGGCCTTCGGCACTGAAGCTTTCTTT.